The rows below give T cell receptor beta chains drawn from one sample of a study of PD-1 blockade in classical Hodgkin lymphoma. Only in-frame clones appear in the TCRdb table, and some are missing; sequencing was by immunoSEQ multiplex PCR. In the table there are about 17,000 clones, approximately 72% of which are singletons. Material: peripheral blood mononuclear cells (PBMCs), obtained at baseline. Receptors were obtained from a human donor with classical Hodgkin lymphoma. CDR3s include the opening cysteine and the closing phenylalanine or tryptophan. D genes are given only for firm matches. The size of a clone is reported for some rows only, either as once, few or many, or as a class for expanded clones.

clone_size	d_call	j_call	v_call	cdr3_nt	cdr3_aa
NA	NA	TRBJ2-7	TRBV4-3	TGCGCCAGCAGCCAAGACGGGACGTTCGGACTGGTTACGGGCGAGCAGTACTTC	CASSQDGTFGLVTGEQYF
NA	NA	TRBJ2-3	TRBV7-3	TGTGCCAGCAGTTTAGGCGACTTGGCGACGGATACGCAGTATTTT	CASSLGDLATDTQYF
once	NA	TRBJ2-5	TRBV6-1	TGTGCCAGCAGTAGGGACGAGCATAAGACCCAGTACTTC	CASSRDEHKTQYF
few	NA	TRBJ2-7	TRBV4-3	TGCGCCAGCAGCCAAGACAGTGAAGACTACGAGCAGTACTTC	CASSQDSEDYEQYF
NA	TRBD1	TRBJ2-3	TRBV4-1	TGCGCCAGCAGCCAAGATGGGACAGCTAGCACAGATACGCAGTATTTT	CASSQDGTASTDTQYF
NA	NA	TRBJ1-2	TRBV6-1	TGTGCCAGCAGTGAAGCAAACTATGGCTACACCTTC	CASSEANYGYTF
NA	TRBD1	TRBJ1-2	TRBV25-1	TGTGCCAGCAGAGGCGACAGGGGGCCGGATGGCTACACCTTC	CASRGDRGPDGYTF
NA	TRBD1	TRBJ2-7	TRBV9	TGTGCCAGCAGCGTAGGACAGGGGGAAGCCTACGAGCAGTACTTC	CASSVGQGEAYEQYF
NA	NA	TRBJ1-5	TRBV19	TGTGCCAGCGCGCCTGGGGACATTTTAGGCAATCAGCCCCAGCATTTT	CASAPGDILGNQPQHF
once	NA	TRBJ1-4	TRBV5-1	TGCGCCAGCAGCTTACGGCTCTCTTATGGGGGCGGAAATGAAAAACTGTTTTTT	CASSLRLSYGGGNEKLFF
NA	TRBD1	TRBJ1-6	TRBV9	TGTGCCAGCAGCGCGAAGACAGGGAATTCACCCCTCCACTTT	CASSAKTGNSPLHF
NA	TRBD1	TRBJ2-2	TRBV19	TGTGCCAGTATTCGGACAGGGGTGGACGGGGAGCTGTTTTTT	CASIRTGVDGELFF
NA	TRBD1	TRBJ2-7	TRBV28	TGTGCCAGCAGTTTTTCCGCCCTGATTCCGGGACAGGGAAAATACGAGCAGTACTTC	CASSFSALIPGQGKYEQYF
NA	NA	TRBJ1-1	TRBV5-5	TGTGCCAGCAGCGCGGGACTCGGGAGAGGGACTGAAGCTTTCTTT	CASSAGLGRGTEAFF
once	NA	TRBJ2-6	TRBV5-1	TGCGCCAGCAGCTTGGGGCCAGGTACATACTCTGGGGCCAACGTCCTGACTTTC	CASSLGPGTYSGANVLTF
NA	NA	TRBJ1-1	TRBV30	TGTGCCTGGAGGCCAACGAGGGCAGGGGTGGACACTGAAGCTTTCTTT	CAWRPTRAGVDTEAFF
NA	TRBD2	TRBJ2-1	TRBV7-8	TGTGCCAGCAGCTTAGTTTCTAGCGGGGGCTACAATGAGCAGTTCTTC	CASSLVSSGGYNEQFF
NA	NA	TRBJ2-1	TRBV11-2	TGTGCCAGCAGCTCCAGGGGTGGGCGATGGGAGCAGTTCTTC	CASSSRGGRWEQFF
NA	NA	TRBJ1-5	TRBV28	TGTGCCAGCAGCGTCGGGGAGTCCCATCAGCCCCAGCATTTT	CASSVGESHQPQHF
NA	NA	TRBJ1-5	TRBV15	TGTGCCACCAGCAGAGATCCGGCGGTCAATCAGCCCCAGCATTTT	CATSRDPAVNQPQHF
NA	TRBD2	TRBJ2-5	TRBV18	TGTGCCAGCTCACCCCAAATACCGGGACTAGCGGGAGCCCTCCCAGAGACCCAGTACTTC	CASSPQIPGLAGALPETQYF
NA	NA	TRBJ1-1	TRBV19	TGTGCCAGTAGTGTAGATACAGGGTTCCCGAACACTGAAGCTTTCTTT	CASSVDTGFPNTEAFF
NA	NA	TRBJ1-5	TRBV19	TGTGCCAGTAGTCCGCGGGGGGGGTCGGATCAGCCCCAGCATTTT	CASSPRGGSDQPQHF
NA	NA	TRBJ2-1	TRBV7-2	TGTGCCAGCAGCTTGACTCCCAACAGCTACAATGAGCAGTTCTTC	CASSLTPNSYNEQFF
NA	NA	TRBJ2-3	TRBV5-1	TGCGCCAGCCAACTGGGGCCTGCTAGCACAGATACGCAGTATTTT	CASQLGPASTDTQYF
NA	TRBD1	TRBJ2-7	TRBV6-6	TGTGCCAGCAGTGCTTGGGACAGGGCCGAGCAGTACTTC	CASSAWDRAEQYF
NA	NA	TRBJ1-2	TRBV9	TGTGCCAGCAGCGGAACCGGGGGCCCCTCATTC	CASSGTGGPSF
NA	NA	TRBJ2-3	TRBV5-1	TGCGCCAGCAGCTTGGGAACTAGCACAGATACGCAGTATTTT	CASSLGTSTDTQYF
NA	NA	TRBJ2-3	TRBV10-3	TGTGCCATCAGTGATGCGGGGGCGACGCAGTATTTT	CAISDAGATQYF
once	NA	TRBJ1-5	TRBV28	TGTGCCAGCAGTTTTAATCAGCCCCAGCATTTT	CASSFNQPQHF
few	NA	TRBJ2-7	TRBV7-8	TGTGCCAGCAGCTTAGTGACCCACGAGCAGTACTTC	CASSLVTHEQYF
few	NA	TRBJ1-1	TRBV5-6	TGTGCCAGCAGCTTGGCCGGCGGATACCTGAACACTGAAGCTTTCTTT	CASSLAGGYLNTEAFF
few	TRBD1	TRBJ1-2	TRBV7-3	TGTGCCAGCAGCGAGTCCGGGACAGGAACCTATGGCTACACCTTC	CASSESGTGTYGYTF
large	NA	TRBJ2-7	TRBV7-2	TGTGCCAGCAGCTTAGGAGTCCGGGCGGGCTACGAGCAGTACTTC	CASSLGVRAGYEQYF
NA	NA	TRBJ2-5	TRBV19	TGTGCCAGTAGTGGCCGGGGCTACCAAGAGACCCAGTACTTC	CASSGRGYQETQYF
NA	NA	TRBJ2-5	TRBV27	TGTGCCAGCAGTTTATACGGCGGGGCCCAGGAGACCCAGTACTTC	CASSLYGGAQETQYF
NA	TRBD2	TRBJ2-1	TRBV11-2	TGTGCCAGCAGCCCGGGAACTAGCGGGGGGGCGGTGGATGAGCAGTTCTTC	CASSPGTSGGAVDEQFF
NA	TRBD1	TRBJ2-3	TRBV28	TGTGCCAGCAGTTTGGCAGGGGGCGCGACAGATACGCAGTATTTT	CASSLAGGATDTQYF
NA	TRBD2	TRBJ2-7	TRBV4-2	TGTGCCAGCAGCCGAGGGACTAGCGCATCCTACGAGCAGTACTTC	CASSRGTSASYEQYF
NA	NA	TRBJ2-5	TRBV7-8	TGTGCCAGCAGGAACTTCCAGGGAGGAGCAACCCAGTACTTC	CASRNFQGGATQYF
NA	TRBD1	TRBJ2-7	TRBV5-1	TGCGCCAGCAGCTTGACCGGACAGGACTCCTACGAGCAGTACTTC	CASSLTGQDSYEQYF
few	TRBD2	TRBJ2-5	TRBV30	TGTGCCTGGAGTCCCGGCGGGAGGGCCCAAGAGACCCAGTACTTC	CAWSPGGRAQETQYF
NA	NA	TRBJ2-3	TRBV23-1	TGCGCCAGCAGTCAACCAATCGCCATTCTTACAGGGAAGGATACGCAGTATTTT	CASSQPIAILTGKDTQYF
NA	NA	TRBJ1-3	TRBV4-2	TGTGCCAGCAGCCAAGTAGAAGGGAGCCCCCTCTCTGGAAACACCATATATTTT	CASSQVEGSPLSGNTIYF
NA	NA	TRBJ1-1	TRBV28	TGTGCCAGCAGTTTCTACTACCAGGTCAACACTGAAGCTTTCTTT	CASSFYYQVNTEAFF
NA	TRBD1	TRBJ2-2	TRBV11-2	TGTGCCAGCAGCTCGGACAGGGGGCTTCTGTTTTTT	CASSSDRGLLFF